This T cell receptor beta chain stems from a study of blood T cell repertoires in COVID-19. Clinical history as reported by participants underpinned cohort assignment. Unmatched junction bases numbered 4, after V lost 2 bases and J lost 8 bases. The V gene's germline CDR1 is KGHSH and CDR2 LQKENI. This CDR3 has 14 amino acids. Here immunoSEQ multiplex PCR was the method, and the copy in TCRdb shows in-frame clones only, minus some. Among approximately 260,000 clones listed, approximately 86% were seen once. The clonotype comes from a woman aged 40 to 50 with acute COVID-19. The sequenced material came from PBMCs or T cells enriched from blood (not recorded which). The chain recombines TRBV18 with TRBJ1-2; 11 positions agree with TRBD1. CDR3 nucleotide sequence: TGTGCCAGCTCACCAGGACAGGGGGCGCGCGGCTACACCTTC. This translates into CASSPGQGARGYTF.